This TCR beta chain was documented in a study of cytomegalovirus exposure and HLA in healthy donors. Whole-study findings and limits: Association of a missense DCLRE1C variant with TCR beta V- and J-gene trimming was reported in a later analysis. The number of N-insertions in an Asian-associated ancestry cluster was reportedly below the roughly 670-donor mean in a later analysis. The classifier was said to identify cytomegalovirus status with high specificity and sensitivity. Later analysis revealed greater clonal expansion in HLA-associated TCR beta chains than in equally common others.

This clone has a handful of counts. The antigen remains unidentified. The PCR was carried out with 60 Vbeta primers and 13 Jbeta primers. The method was immunoSEQ multiplex PCR; TCRdb's version includes in-frame clones alone and lacks a portion of them. The table includes 99,000 or so clones, under 85% detected once. Per germline, CDR1 MNHEY and CDR2 SVGAGI. With 3 bases removed from V and 0 bases from J, the gap between germline ends came to 9 bases. There are 15 residues in the CDR3. What was sequenced was PBMCs. The chain uses TRBV6-5 and TRBJ1-3; no reliable D call. This sequence originates from a man aged 25 to 40 in good health and CMV-seronegative. The CDR3 region is CASSYNDYSGNTIYF. The CDR3 bases are TGTGCCAGCAGTTATAACGACTACTCTGGAAACACCATATATTTT.